This entry features one T cell receptor (beta chain) sequence. Its antigen remains unknown. CDR1 and CDR2 (germline): GTSNPN, SVGIG (reference sequence). The CDR3 is made up of 13 amino acids. Trimming pared 4 bases from V and 6 bases from J, leaving 16 bases between. 60 Vbeta and 13 Jbeta primers were used in PCR. Profiling relied on immunoSEQ multiplex PCR, and the TCRdb table lists in-frame clones only, not all of them. The data show around 200,000 clones, about 80% seen once. This sample was included in a study of cytomegalovirus exposure and HLA in healthy donors. Study-level findings and limits: Per a later analysis, 15,000 to 20,000 TCR beta sequences showed association with HLA alleles at 0.05 false discovery rate.

The rearrangement joins TRBV30 to TRBJ2-7; a weak D match, TRBD1 (6 bases). The sequencing sample was made of PBMCs. This TCR derives from a boy younger than 18 in good health and CMV-seronegative. As DNA, the CDR3 is TGTGCCTGGACGCAGGGGCCCTGGGCCGAGCAGTACTTC. Protein product: CAWTQGPWAEQYF.